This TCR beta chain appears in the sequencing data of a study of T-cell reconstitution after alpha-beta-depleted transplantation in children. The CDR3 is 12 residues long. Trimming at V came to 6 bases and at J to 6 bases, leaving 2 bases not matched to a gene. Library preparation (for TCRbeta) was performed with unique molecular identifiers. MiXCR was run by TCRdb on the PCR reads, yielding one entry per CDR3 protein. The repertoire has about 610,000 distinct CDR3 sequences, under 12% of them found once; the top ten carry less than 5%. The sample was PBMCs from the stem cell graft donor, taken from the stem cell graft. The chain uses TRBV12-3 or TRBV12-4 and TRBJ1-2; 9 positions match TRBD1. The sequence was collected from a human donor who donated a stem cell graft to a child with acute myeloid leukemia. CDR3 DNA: TGTGCCAGCAGCCACAGGGGGCATGGCTACACCTTC. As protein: CASSHRGHGYTF.